The 3 T cell receptor beta chains below all came from one sample that was sequenced in a study of T cells in Graves' hyperthyroidism and ophthalmopathy. The CDR3 regions of TCR beta were amplified from RNA transcripts. The HTBI primer set served for first-round RT-PCR of the TCR CDR3. TCRdb re-derived calls from the multiplex PCR reads in MiXCR, one entry per CDR3 protein. The sample shows about 840,000 distinct CDR3 sequences, 35% to 40% of them seen only once. The sequenced material came from blood. The receptor set was obtained from a man between 18 and 29 years old with Graves' hyperthyroidism.

This rearrangement joins TRBV2 to TRBJ1-1; tentative D call: TRBD1 (6 bases). Germline V gene lookup returns CDR1 SNHLY and CDR2 FYNNEI. This CDR3 spans 15 amino acids. Deletions cut 4 bases from V and 0 bases from J, with 12 bases between. CDR3 nucleotide sequence: TGTGCCAGCAGTGCCCAGGACAGCCTGAACACTGAAGCTTTCTTT. This gives the protein CASSAQDSLNTEAFF.

V is TRBV27 and J is TRBJ1-1, with D possibly matching TRBD1 (6 bases). The CDR3 spans 11 residues. The germline V gene encodes CDR1 MNHEY and CDR2 SMNVEV (reference sequence). The V and J ends lost 10 bases and 8 bases respectively, with 14 bases between them. The chain's CDR3 is CATLTGIEAFF. CDR3 in DNA: TGTGCCACTCTGACAGGAATCGAAGCTTTCTTT.

The chain recombines TRBV28 with TRBJ1-6; TRBD1 matches 8 bases. The CDR3 has 15 amino acids. V was clipped by 2 bases and J by 8 bases; unmatched bases: 5. Germline values: CDR1 MDHEN, CDR2 SYDVKM. The CDR3 spells CASSLRGTGYSPLHF. CDR3 nucleotides: TGTGCCAGCAGTTTACGCGGGACAGGTTATTCACCCCTCCACTTT.